This passage covers 27 T cell receptor beta chains from one sample sequenced in a study of blood T cell repertoires in COVID-19. TCRdb keeps only in-frame clones here, not all; method: immunoSEQ multiplex PCR. The table includes about 410,000 clones, 86% detected once. Source material: peripheral blood. The receptors stem from a woman in her thirties with active or convalescent COVID-19.

The chain employs TRBV10-1 and TRBJ1-5; the D is unclear. CDR3 length: 16 amino acids. V was shortened by 0 bases and J by 5 bases, with 14 bases between the two germline ends. CDR1 is WNHNN and CDR2 is SYGVQD in the germline V gene (reference sequence). CDR3 sequence reads: CASSESTSRGDQPQHF. As DNA, the CDR3 is TGCGCCAGCAGTGAGTCGACTTCGCGAGGTGATCAGCCCCAGCATTTT.

The gene calls are TRBV9 and TRBJ1-1; D is uncertain. The CDR3 covers 15 residues. V lost 0 bases, J lost 4 bases, and 13 bases lay in between. Per germline, CDR1 SGDLS and CDR2 YYNGEE. This CDR3 is CASSVGGGRVTEAFF. CDR3 DNA: TGTGCCAGCAGCGTAGGGGGAGGGAGGGTCACTGAAGCTTTCTTT.

J is TRBJ2-2 and V is TRBV27; 8 bases line up with TRBD2. V trimming: 1 base; J trimming: 1 base; junction bases outside the gene matches: 2. This CDR3 spans 16 amino acids. CDR1 is MNHEY and CDR2 is SMNVEV in the germline V gene (reference sequence). Written as DNA, the CDR3 is TGTGCCAGCAGTTTATTTGCGGGAGGGAACACCGGGGAGCTGTTTTTT. Its protein product is CASSLFAGGNTGELFF.

The gene calls are TRBV19 and TRBJ1-2; the match to TRBD1 covers 7 bases. The CDR3 spans 15 residues. Per the germline V gene, CDR1 is LNHDA and CDR2 is SQIVND (reference sequence). Germline trimming cut 3 bases from V and 3 bases from J; bases unmatched to any gene: 7. The CDR3 here is CASSILQGRYYGYTF. Here the CDR3 DNA reads TGTGCCAGTAGTATCCTACAGGGGAGGTACTATGGCTACACCTTC.

The rearrangement links TRBV20-1 to TRBJ1-1; 7 bases line up with TRBD1. CDR3 length equals 13 residues. Per the germline V gene, CDR1 is DFQATT and CDR2 is SNEGSKA (reference sequence). V was pared by 3 bases and J by 4 bases, with 5 bases of the junction left unmatched. CDR3: CSASGQGGTEAFF. The DNA of the CDR3 is TGCAGTGCTAGTGGGCAGGGGGGCACTGAAGCTTTCTTT.

This sequence joins TRBV5-1 and TRBJ2-6, with 7 bases that match TRBD1. Germline assignment: CDR1 SGHRS and CDR2 YFSETQ. The V and J ends lost 2 bases and 2 bases, in that order; junction bases with no gene match: 1. The CDR3 covers 15 residues. The CDR3 bases are TGCGCCAGCAGCTTAGGACAGGCTGGGGCCAACGTCCTGACTTTC. Protein: CASSLGQAGANVLTF.

The chain recombines TRBV3-1 (or the pseudogene TRBV3-2) with TRBJ1-1; the D is unclear. Germline V gene data show CDR1 as LGHDT and CDR2 as YNNKEL (reference sequence). This CDR3 contains 14 residues. The V gene lost 2 bases and the J gene lost 5 bases, with 12 bases spanning the gap. CDR3 region: CASSQTAPGTEAFF. The CDR3 DNA sequence: TGTGCCAGCAGCCAAACAGCCCCGGGAACTGAAGCTTTCTTT.

The rearrangement uses TRBV7-6 and TRBJ1-4, with 8 bases identical to TRBD1. This CDR3 spans 14 amino acids. Germline V lookup: CDR1 SGHVS, CDR2 FNYEAQ. With 5 bases clipped from V and 7 bases from J, the junction kept 6 bases outside the gene matches. CDR3 DNA: TGTGCCAGCAGCCGGACAGGGAATCCTGAAAAACTGTTTTTT. This translates into CASSRTGNPEKLFF.

This clone was seen only a few times. The gene calls are TRBV6-5 and TRBJ1-2; D is perhaps TRBD1 (5 bases). V was cut by 6 bases and J by 2 bases, with 16 bases left in between. The CDR3 has 15 residues. From germline, CDR1 is MNHEY and CDR2 SVGAGI. The CDR3 bases are TGTGCCAGCAGCACCCCCAGGGAGGGAAACTATGGCTACACCTTC. Translating it yields CASSTPREGNYGYTF.

The rearrangement uses TRBV6-5 and TRBJ1-5; 8 bases map to TRBD1. There are 14 residues in the CDR3. V was clipped by 6 bases and J by 3 bases; unmatched bases: 4. Germline assignment: CDR1 MNHEY and CDR2 SVGAGI. CDR3 in amino acids: CASRGQVVNQPQHF. CDR3 DNA: TGTGCCAGCAGGGGACAGGTAGTCAATCAGCCCCAGCATTTT.

V and J are TRBV2 and TRBJ1-2, with unresolved D. V lost 7 bases, J lost 5 bases, and 20 bases lay in between. This CDR3 comprises 15 residues. Germline values: CDR1 SNHLY, CDR2 FYNNEI. CDR3 sequence (DNA): TGTGCCAGCACCACAGCGATCACTGGAGGGTATGGCTACACCTTC. This encodes CASTTAITGGYGYTF.

The J gene is TRBJ2-3, the V gene TRBV10-3, with D uncertain. V was shortened by 4 bases and J by 4 bases, with 3 bases between the two germline ends. CDR3 length: 11 residues. Germline lookup yields CDR1 ENHRY and CDR2 SYGVKD. The CDR3 here is CAISAADTQYF. CDR3 coding DNA: TGTGCCATCAGTGCGGCAGATACGCAGTATTTT.

This clone was observed a handful of times. The V and J genes are TRBV12-3 or TRBV12-4 and TRBJ1-1; 9 bases align to TRBD1. This CDR3 has 13 residues. Trimming took 6 bases from V and 7 from J; bases not matched to a gene: 6. CDR3 in DNA: TGTGCCAGCAGCCGACAGGGGGTGGGTGAAGCTTTCTTT. Amino acids: CASSRQGVGEAFF.

This clone was found once. The same CDR3 arises from other DNA sequences in this sample as well. The chain recombines TRBV12-3 or TRBV12-4 with TRBJ1-2, with no clear D. The V end was cut by 3 bases, the J end by 2 bases, with 7 bases between. This CDR3 comprises 13 residues. CDR3 residues: CASSFDTNYGYTF. The DNA of the CDR3 is TGTGCCAGCAGTTTTGACACAAACTATGGCTACACCTTC.

The chain combines TRBV6-6 with TRBJ2-5; 7 nucleotides match TRBD2. The junction had 8 bases not matched to a gene; V was cut back by 2 bases and J by 5 bases. Germline V CDR1 and CDR2: MNHNY, SVGAGI (reference sequence). The CDR3 spans 15 residues. Here the CDR3 DNA reads TGTGCCAGCAGTTACAATTCACGGGGAGGGGAGACCCAGTACTTC. This translates into CASSYNSRGGETQYF.

This chain joins TRBV27 and TRBJ2-7; 7 bases align to TRBD1. V gave up 6 bases and J gave up 3 bases; unmatched junction bases: 5. The CDR3 has 13 amino acids. CDR1 MNHEY and CDR2 SMNVEV come from the germline V gene (reference sequence). This CDR3 is CASSMGQFYEQYF. The CDR3, as DNA: TGTGCCAGCAGCATGGGACAGTTCTACGAGCAGTACTTC.

The genes are TRBV7-6 and TRBJ2-5; 9 nucleotides align to TRBD2. CDR1 and CDR2 (germline): SGHVS, FNYEAQ. After removal of 1 base from V and 4 bases from J, the junction contained 4 bases not matched to a gene. The CDR3 length is 15 residues. This CDR3 is CASSLGGGAVETQYF. DNA of the CDR3: TGTGCCAGCAGCTTAGGCGGGGGGGCCGTAGAGACCCAGTACTTC.

This clone was seen more than once but under ten times. Other nucleotide sequences in the sample specify the same CDR3. The rearrangement joins TRBV5-1 to TRBJ2-3; possible D gene TRBD2, 5 bases. The germline CDR1 and CDR2 sequences are SGHRS and YFSETQ. Between the trimmed V and J ends, which lost 5 bases and 3 bases, there was a span of 7 bases. This CDR3 spans 12 amino acids. The CDR3 loop reads CASRSGTDTQYF. In DNA form, the CDR3 reads TGCGCCAGCAGATCGGGAACAGATACGCAGTATTTT.

There are a few counts of this clone. The V and J genes are TRBV19 and TRBJ1-4; D is perhaps TRBD1 (5 bases). The CDR3 is made up of 16 amino acids. Trimming left V 5 bases short and J 0 bases short, with 13 bases between. CDR1 is LNHDA and CDR2 is SQIVND in the germline V gene (reference sequence). The CDR3 DNA is TGTGCCAGTAGTTCCGACAGCCTTGCAACTAATGAAAAACTGTTTTTT. Its protein product is CASSSDSLATNEKLFF.

CDR3 region: CASSPTTTSGNTIYF. Here the CDR3 DNA reads TGTGCCAGCAGCCCGACGACAACCTCTGGAAACACCATATATTTT. The genes are TRBV3-1 (or the pseudogene TRBV3-2) and TRBJ1-3; D is unclear. CDR3 length: 15 residues. The ends were cut back, 4 bases at V and 0 bases at J, with 10 bases in the middle. Germline CDR1 LGHDT, CDR2 YNNKEL (reference sequence).

The V call is TRBV11-1, the J call TRBJ2-3; 8 bases fit TRBD1. The CDR3 is 14 residues long. CDR1 is SGHAT and CDR2 is FQDESV in the germline V gene (reference sequence). The J segment lost 5 bases and the V segment lost 5 bases, leaving 6 bases of the junction unmatched. The CDR3 sequence is CASSPTGVGDTQYF. CDR3 DNA sequence: TGTGCCAGCAGCCCGACAGGGGTTGGAGATACGCAGTATTTT.

With respect to this clone: Other DNA sequences in this sample translate to the same CDR3. The V gene is TRBV9, the J gene TRBJ2-1; TRBD2 aligns across 12 bases. V trimming: 0 bases; J trimming: 9 bases; junction bases outside the gene matches: 4. Germline CDR1 SGDLS, CDR2 YYNGEE. This CDR3 region has 15 residues. CDR3 in amino acids: CASSVASGGVGEQFF. The CDR3 DNA follows: TGTGCCAGCAGCGTAGCTAGCGGGGGGGTAGGTGAGCAGTTCTTC.

The J gene is TRBJ2-3, the V gene TRBV18, with 10 bases identical to TRBD2. CDR3 length: 19 amino acids. The V gene end was trimmed by 5 bases and the J gene end by 2 bases; junction bases not matched to a gene: 16. Germline V gene data show CDR1 as KGHSH and CDR2 as LQKENI. CDR3 sequence: CASSSRALAGVSITDTQYF. In nucleotides, the CDR3 is TGTGCCAGCTCATCTCGGGCGCTAGCGGGAGTGTCGATCACAGATACGCAGTATTTT.

This chain links TRBV29-1 with TRBJ1-2; D perhaps matches TRBD1 (5 bases). Germline lookup yields CDR1 SQVTM and CDR2 ANQGSEA. This CDR3 has 14 residues. Trimming cost V 0 bases and J 8 bases, with 16 bases left between them. In DNA, the CDR3 is TGCAGCGTTGAAGATCCCGCCAGGGTGAAGGGCTACACCTTC. This codes for CSVEDPARVKGYTF.

V is TRBV6-5 and J is TRBJ2-2; TRBD1 matches 11 bases. The CDR3 is 15 residues long. Germline V gives CDR1 MNHEY, CDR2 SVGAGI. Unmatched junction bases numbered 1, after V lost 2 bases and J lost 5 bases. CDR3 loop: CASSYGTGGTGELFF. CDR3 nucleotides: TGTGCCAGCAGTTACGGGACAGGGGGAACCGGGGAGCTGTTTTTT.

This sequence joins TRBV11-2 and TRBJ1-1; TRBD1 matches 8 bases. The CDR3 length is 14 residues. The trim removed 4 bases at V and 3 bases at J, leaving 4 bases unmatched. Germline CDR1 reads SGHAT; CDR2 reads FQNNGV. The CDR3 here is CASSSQGVYTEAFF. CDR3 nucleotides: TGTGCCAGCAGCTCACAGGGGGTCTACACTGAAGCTTTCTTT.

The rearrangement links TRBV9 to TRBJ2-2, with TRBD2 matching over 15 bases. Per germline, CDR1 SGDLS and CDR2 YYNGEE. The CDR3 spans 16 residues. V lost 4 bases and J lost 6; bases outside the gene matches: 4. The CDR3 protein is CASSSGLAGGPGELFF. The DNA for the CDR3 is TGTGCCAGCAGCTCCGGACTAGCGGGAGGGCCCGGGGAGCTGTTTTTT.